Following are 21 T cell receptor beta chains from one sample sequenced in a study of vaccination effects on CD4 cells after COVID-19. Profiling relied on immunoSEQ multiplex PCR, and the TCRdb table lists in-frame clones only, not all of them. The sample lists fewer than 80,000 clones, about 67% occurring once. Their recognized antigens are unknown. Antigen-specific CD4+ T cells expanded by the ViraFEST assay with viral peptide pools were then sequenced. Upon completion of 10 to 11 days in culture, CD4+ T cells were isolated. Of the BNT162b2 and mRNA-1273 vaccines, participants received two doses of one or the other. Sample: CD4+ T cells from PBMCs cultured with HCoV-229E spike peptides, taken after COVID-19 vaccination. Every receptor here comes from a human donor who received a COVID-19 vaccine.

The J gene is TRBJ2-7, the V gene TRBV6-5; TRBD1 matches at 8 bases. Trimming at V came to 8 bases and at J to 3 bases, leaving 9 bases not matched to a gene. CDR1 is MNHEY and CDR2 is SVGAGI in the germline V gene. The CDR3 loop spans 14 amino acids. The CDR3 loop reads CASVTGGPGYEQYV. CDR3 bases: TGTGCCAGCGTAACAGGGGGTCCAGGCTACGAGCAGTACGTC.

The V and J genes are TRBV18 and TRBJ1-3, with a weak D call TRBD1 (6 bases). This CDR3 has 13 amino acids. V lost 11 bases and J 4 bases, leaving 15 bases between the germline ends. CDR1 is KGHSH, CDR2 LQKENI, per germline. The CDR3 reads CARAGAAGNTIYF. The CDR3 nucleotides read TGTGCCCGAGCAGGGGCCGCCGGAAACACCATATATTTT.

The CDR3 here is CASSFDREETQYF. The CDR3 nucleotides read TGTGCCAGCAGCTTCGATAGAGAAGAGACCCAGTACTTC. This chain connects TRBV7-2 to TRBJ2-5; D unclear. Germline V gene sequence: CDR1 SGHTA, CDR2 FQGNSA. Trimming removed 3 bases at V and 3 bases at J, with 8 bases between. There are 13 residues in the CDR3.

The chain links TRBV27 to TRBJ2-6, with D possibly being TRBD1 (6 bases). V lost 0 bases to trimming and J lost 0 bases, with 9 bases between them. This CDR3 spans 17 amino acids. Germline-derived CDR1 and CDR2 are MNHEY and SMNVEV (reference sequence). DNA for the CDR3: TGTGCCAGCAGTTTATCGTCCAGGGGCTCTGGGGCCAACGTCCTGACTTTC. Its protein is CASSLSSRGSGANVLTF.

The CDR3 sequence is CASSGTGTGGNTIYF. The CDR3, as DNA: TGCGCCAGCAGCGGCACCGGGACAGGTGGAAACACCATATATTTT. The chain joins TRBV5-1 to TRBJ1-3, with 8 nucleotides matching TRBD1. Germline V gene sequence: CDR1 SGHRS, CDR2 YFSETQ. The CDR3 length is 15 residues. V was pared by 4 bases and J by 3 bases, with 6 bases of the junction left unmatched.

The chain joins TRBV7-2 to TRBJ2-2, with D possibly being TRBD1 (5 bases). Trimming removed 5 bases at V and 7 bases at J, with 17 bases between. Per the germline V gene, CDR1 is SGHTA and CDR2 is FQGNSA. The CDR3 runs to 15 residues. In DNA, the CDR3 is TGTGCCAGCAGCCCAGAACCCAGGGCCTTCGGGGAGCTGTTTTTT. This codes for CASSPEPRAFGELFF. The full variable domain, its missing parts supplied by reference TRBV7-2 and TRBJ2-2, is GAGVSQSPSNKVTEKGKDVELRCDPISGHTALYWYRQSLGQGLEFLIYFQGNSAPDKSGLPSDRFSAERTGGSVSTLTIQRTQQEDSAVYLCASSPEPRAFGELFFGEGSRLTVL.

The J gene is TRBJ1-5, the V gene TRBV19; no firm D call. Germline lookup yields CDR1 LNHDA and CDR2 SQIVND (reference sequence). Trimming cost V 5 bases and J 5 bases, with 19 bases left between them. There are 16 residues in the CDR3. CDR3 amino acids: CASSPQPTLAYQPQHF. The DNA for the CDR3 is TGTGCCAGTAGTCCCCAGCCGACCCTGGCATATCAGCCCCAGCATTTT.

The rearrangement joins TRBV6-2 or TRBV6-3 to TRBJ2-3, with D unresolved. Trimming took off 5 bases at V and 6 bases at J, with 12 bases between the two ends. Germline V gives CDR1 MNHEY, CDR2 SVGEGT. The CDR3 sequence is 13 residues long. CDR3 sequence (DNA): TGTGCCAGCAGTCGCCAGTGGTCGGATACGCAGTATTTT. Its translation: CASSRQWSDTQYF.

The chain couples TRBV3-1 (or the pseudogene TRBV3-2) to TRBJ2-5; unclear D gene. The CDR3 is 15 residues long. V was shortened by 2 bases and J by 0 bases, with 10 bases between the two germline ends. Germline loops: CDR1 LGHDT, CDR2 YNNKEL (reference sequence). CDR3 amino acids: CASSQSLDYQETQYF. CDR3 DNA sequence: TGTGCCAGCAGCCAATCCCTTGACTACCAAGAGACCCAGTACTTC.

This clone has just one count. The chain employs TRBV9 and TRBJ2-1; 9 bases agree with TRBD1. There are 15 residues in the CDR3. Germline V gene lookup returns CDR1 SGDLS and CDR2 YYNGEE. The V and J ends lost 3 bases and 2 bases, in that order; junction bases with no gene match: 3. The CDR3 is CASSDRDRAYNEQFF. In DNA form, the CDR3 reads TGTGCCAGCAGCGACCGGGACAGGGCCTACAATGAGCAGTTCTTC.

The rearrangement uses TRBV6-5 and TRBJ1-1; TRBD1 matches at 7 bases. CDR1 is MNHEY and CDR2 is SVGAGI in the germline V gene. The CDR3 loop spans 14 amino acids. V trimming: 6 bases; J trimming: 4 bases; junction bases outside the gene matches: 8. The CDR3 coding sequence is TGTGCCAGCAGACTCGGGACAGACCGCACTGAAGCTTTCTTT. Translation gives CASRLGTDRTEAFF.

J is TRBJ2-3 and V is TRBV12-3 or TRBV12-4; D is unresolved. The V and J ends lost 5 bases and 6 bases respectively, with 9 bases between them. CDR3 size: 12 residues. This chain's CDR3 is CASSPHADTQYF. As DNA, the CDR3 is TGTGCCAGCAGTCCCCACGCGGATACGCAGTATTTT.

The chain links TRBV29-1 to TRBJ1-2, with D hard to call. V shed 2 bases and J shed 3 bases, with 13 bases lying between them. The CDR3 is 14 residues long. The germline V gene encodes CDR1 SQVTM and CDR2 ANQGSEA. CDR3 loop: CSVETGRPYYGYTF. The DNA for the CDR3 is TGCAGCGTTGAAACCGGCAGGCCCTACTATGGCTACACCTTC.

The chain uses TRBV24-1 and TRBJ2-1; TRBD1 agrees at 9 bases. The germline V gene has CDR1 KGHDR and CDR2 SFDVKD. The CDR3 extends over 15 amino acids. The trim removed 3 bases at V and 9 bases at J, leaving 8 bases unmatched. The CDR3 protein is CATSDHAGTGTEQFF. CDR3 nucleotide sequence: TGTGCCACCAGTGATCATGCCGGGACAGGGACTGAGCAGTTCTTC.

The rearrangement links TRBV30 to TRBJ2-2; the D is unclear. The CDR3 covers 12 residues. V was clipped by 3 bases and J by 2 bases, with 4 bases between them. Germline V CDR1 and CDR2: GTSNPN, SVGIG (reference sequence). Here the CDR3 DNA reads TGTGCCTGGAGGATTAACACCGGGGAGCTGTTTTTT. As protein: CAWRINTGELFF.

V is TRBV6-5 and J is TRBJ2-5, with 10 bases matching TRBD2. The trim removed 2 bases at V and 5 bases at J, leaving 5 bases unmatched. The CDR3 is 15 residues long. Germline CDR1 MNHEY, CDR2 SVGAGI. The CDR3 nucleotides read TGTGCCAGCAGTTACGAATCTAGCGGGGGTGAGACCCAGTACTTC. Protein product: CASSYESSGGETQYF.

The V and J genes are TRBV7-2 and TRBJ2-5; TRBD2 agrees at 10 bases. This CDR3 is 18 amino acids long. In germline, CDR1 is SGHTA, CDR2 FQGNSA. V lost 1 base to trimming and J lost 0 bases; unmatched junction nucleotides: 8. The CDR3, as DNA: TGTGCCAGCAGCTTAGTGGCTAGCGGGGGCCCGTACCAAGAGACCCAGTACTTC. The encoded protein is CASSLVASGGPYQETQYF.

This clone was found once. The genes are TRBV6-1 and TRBJ1-2; unclear D gene. V lost 0 bases and J lost 4, with 18 bases in between. The CDR3 length is 17 residues. Germline lookup yields CDR1 MNHNS and CDR2 SASEGT. Here the CDR3 reads CASSEAVPGSTPYGYTF. Here the CDR3 DNA reads TGTGCCAGCAGTGAAGCGGTACCAGGATCTACCCCCTATGGCTACACCTTC.

This sequence joins TRBV5-1 and TRBJ1-4, with D unclear. Trimming removed 4 bases from V and 2 bases from J, with 9 bases in between. The CDR3 has 14 residues. The germline V gene has CDR1 SGHRS and CDR2 YFSETQ. CDR3 coding DNA: TGCGCCAGCAGCCCGGGTAGTACTAATGAAAAACTGTTTTTT. This encodes CASSPGSTNEKLFF.

Concerning this clone: The junction shows a germline mismatch at one end, possibly a read error. V gene TRBV5-8 combines with J gene TRBJ2-1; the D is unclear. The germline CDR1 and CDR2 sequences are SGHTS and YDEGEE. This CDR3 comprises 15 residues. The CDR3 DNA sequence: TGTGCCAGCATCTTGAGCGCTAGCTCCTACAATGAGCAGTTCTTC. This translates into CASILSASSYNEQFF. The full variable domain, its missing parts supplied by reference TRBV5-8 and TRBJ2-1, is EAGVTQSPTHLIKTRGQQATLRCSPISGHTSVYWYQQALGLGLQFLLWYDEGEERNRGNFPPRFSGRQFPNYSSELNVNALELEDSALYLCASILSASSYNEQFFGPGTRLTVL.

CDR3 region: CASSPVDGTEQYV. As DNA, the CDR3 is TGTGCCAGCAGCCCCGTTGACGGTACCGAGCAGTACGTC. The V call is TRBV5-6, the J call TRBJ2-7; D is ambiguous. The CDR3 has 13 residues. The V gene's germline CDR1 is SGHDT and CDR2 YYEEEE. V shed 4 bases and J shed 6 bases, with 14 bases lying between them.